This passage covers 12 T cell receptor beta chains from one sample sequenced in a study of blood T cell repertoires in COVID-19. Produced via immunoSEQ multiplex PCR; TCRdb's table is partial and in-frame only. In the table there are nearly 350,000 clones, 85% to 90% of which are singletons. The sequencing sample was made of peripheral blood. Every receptor here comes from a woman aged 50 to 60 with COVID-19, enrolled during active disease.

The chain is built from TRBV5-1 and TRBJ2-5; 7 bases fit TRBD1. The CDR3 contains 14 residues. With 6 bases clipped from V and 5 bases from J, the junction kept 10 bases outside the gene matches. The germline V gene has CDR1 SGHRS and CDR2 YFSETQ. The DNA for the CDR3 is TGCGCCAGCACCTCTGGGCGAGGGGGCGAGACCCAGTACTTC. This gives the protein CASTSGRGGETQYF.

The chain couples TRBV29-1 to TRBJ1-2; D perhaps matches TRBD1 (6 bases). Germline lookup yields CDR1 SQVTM and CDR2 ANQGSEA. V dropped 3 bases and J dropped 2 bases, with 10 bases sitting between them. This CDR3 has 13 residues. CDR3 region: CSVDNRENYGYTF. CDR3 bases: TGCAGCGTTGATAACAGGGAGAACTATGGCTACACCTTC.

J is TRBJ1-1 and V is TRBV19; D perhaps matches TRBD1 (5 bases). The CDR3 contains 15 residues. With 7 bases removed from V and 0 bases from J, the gap between germline ends came to 15 bases. Germline values: CDR1 LNHDA, CDR2 SQIVND (reference sequence). The CDR3, as DNA: TGTGCCAGTACCCGGGGACTGACTATGAACACTGAAGCTTTCTTT. Protein sequence: CASTRGLTMNTEAFF. The whole variable domain, filled in from reference TRBV19 and TRBJ1-1, reads DGGITQSPKYLFRKEGQNVTLSCEQNLNHDAMYWYRQDPGQGLRLIYYSQIVNDFQKGDIAEGYSVSREKKESFPLTVTSAQKNPTAFYLCASTRGLTMNTEAFFGQGTRLTVV.

This clone is a singleton in its sample. The rearrangement links TRBV11-3 to TRBJ1-1, with TRBD1 matching 7 bases. The CDR3 totals 14 residues. The V and J ends lost 3 bases and 1 base, in that order; junction bases with no gene match: 2. Per the germline V gene, CDR1 is SGHNT and CDR2 is YENEEA. CDR3 sequence: CASSFRTGNTEAFF. The CDR3 DNA sequence: TGTGCCAGCAGCTTCAGGACAGGGAACACTGAAGCTTTCTTT.

The V and J genes are TRBV24-1 and TRBJ1-1; 7 nucleotides match TRBD1. From germline, CDR1 is KGHDR and CDR2 SFDVKD. Trimming took 4 bases from V and 11 from J; bases not matched to a gene: 15. The CDR3 is made up of 15 amino acids. CDR3 nucleotides: TGTGCCACCAGTGACCCCCGGTTCCCGACAGGGAAGGCTTTCTTT. Encoded protein: CATSDPRFPTGKAFF.

This clone was seen a single time. J is TRBJ1-5 and V is TRBV3-1 (or the pseudogene TRBV3-2); 9 bases are shared with TRBD1. Germline CDR1 and CDR2: LGHDT and YNNKEL (reference sequence). The length of the CDR3 is 15 residues. The V and J ends lost 5 bases and 5 bases, in that order; junction bases with no gene match: 7. CDR3 sequence (DNA): TGTGCCAGCAGCACCGGGACAGGGATTTATCAGCCCCAGCATTTT. It specifies CASSTGTGIYQPQHF.

This chain joins TRBV9 and TRBJ2-1; 7 bases fit TRBD2. CDR3 length: 16 amino acids. CDR1 and CDR2 from the germline V gene are SGDLS and YYNGEE. Trimming took 4 bases from V and 3 from J; bases not matched to a gene: 10. CDR3 in amino acids: CASSPEGGSVYNEQFF. As DNA, the CDR3 is TGTGCCAGCAGCCCAGAGGGCGGGAGCGTCTACAATGAGCAGTTCTTC.

With regard to this clone: The sample holds other DNA sequences that translate to the same CDR3. The CDR3 nucleotides are TGTGCCAGCAGCCGGGACAGCTATGGCTACACCTTC. This sequence encodes CASSRDSYGYTF. The rearrangement uses TRBV2 and TRBJ1-2; TRBD1 aligns across 7 bases. Germline-derived CDR1 and CDR2 are SNHLY and FYNNEI. CDR3 size: 12 residues. J gave up 4 bases and V 6 bases, and 2 bases lay outside the gene matches.

This rearrangement joins TRBV13 to TRBJ1-2; possibly TRBD1 for D (6 bases). V lost 0 bases to trimming and J lost 0 bases, with 11 bases between them. The germline CDR1 and CDR2 sequences are PRHDT and FYEKMQ (reference sequence). This CDR3 region has 16 residues. CDR3 bases: TGTGCCAGCAGCTTAGGATCAAAGGGGGCTAACTATGGCTACACCTTC. It is translated as CASSLGSKGANYGYTF.

The rearrangement joins TRBV19 to TRBJ2-1; D might be TRBD1 (6 bases). CDR1 and CDR2 from the germline V gene are LNHDA and SQIVND (reference sequence). Between the trimmed V and J ends, which lost 11 bases and 9 bases, there was a span of 20 bases. The CDR3 runs 13 residues. As DNA, the CDR3 is TGTGCCGGAGGACCCAGGGGTAGGGGTGAGCAGTTCTTC. Amino acids: CAGGPRGRGEQFF.

J is TRBJ2-7 and V is TRBV25-1; 8 nucleotides align to TRBD2. This CDR3 contains 15 residues. The germline CDR1 and CDR2 sequences are MGHDK and SYGVNS. V shed 2 bases, J shed 4 bases, and the junction held 7 bases outside the gene matches. For the CDR3, the DNA is TGTGCCAGCAGTGAAAAAGCGGGAGTTCGGTACGAGCAGTACTTC. Protein product: CASSEKAGVRYEQYF.

The chain recombines TRBV30 with TRBJ1-4; a possible D gene is TRBD1 (6 bases). V was clipped by 5 bases and J by 6 bases, with 13 bases between them. Germline assignment: CDR1 GTSNPN and CDR2 SVGIG (reference sequence). CDR3 size: 13 residues. The CDR3 nucleotides read TGTGCCTGGGGTACAGGGTGGGATGAAAAACTGTTTTTT. Translated, it gives CAWGTGWDEKLFF.